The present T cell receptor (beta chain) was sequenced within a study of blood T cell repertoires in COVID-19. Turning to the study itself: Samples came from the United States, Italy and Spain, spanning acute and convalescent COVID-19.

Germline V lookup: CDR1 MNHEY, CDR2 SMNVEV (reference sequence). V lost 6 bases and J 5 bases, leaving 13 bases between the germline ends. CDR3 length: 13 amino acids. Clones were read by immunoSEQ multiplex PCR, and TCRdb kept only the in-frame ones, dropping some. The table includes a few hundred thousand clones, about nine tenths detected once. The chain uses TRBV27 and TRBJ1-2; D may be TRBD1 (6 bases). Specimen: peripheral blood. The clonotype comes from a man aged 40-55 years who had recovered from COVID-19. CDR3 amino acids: CASRTRGRYGYTF. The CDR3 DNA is TGTGCCAGCAGAACCAGGGGTCGGTATGGCTACACCTTC.